This TCR beta chain was identified in a study of TIL therapy for anti-PD-1-resistant metastatic lung cancer. About the study: Patients then received nivolumab; progressors got lymphodepletion, TIL and IL-2. Most patients had lung adenocarcinoma. Tumors carried a median 1.5 non-synonymous mutations per megabase.

Study outcomes and limitations: Patients were highly selected, enriched for treatment-naive, never-smoker and oncogene-addicted cases.

Germline V gives CDR1 KGHDR, CDR2 SFDVKD. Trimming left V 4 bases short and J 8 bases short, with 11 bases between. The CDR3 is 13 residues long. Time point given: pre-treatment sample, taken before nivolumab and TIL therapy. The libraries were made with immunoSEQ v3. The method was immunoSEQ multiplex PCR; TCRdb's version includes in-frame clones alone and lacks a portion of them. The data show about 60,000 clones, with around 86% seen just once and 2% to 3% held by the top ten. Concerning this clone itself: Antigen specificity is unknown.

Sequenced here: blood, sampled at baseline. The TCR comes from a person aged 25-85 years with non-small cell lung cancer. The genes are TRBV24-1 and TRBJ1-3, with D possibly TRBD1 on 5 matching bases. CDR3 sequence: CATSDLTGDTIYF. CDR3 in DNA: TGTGCCACCAGTGACCTCACGGGGGACACCATATATTTT.